This T cell receptor beta chain appears in the sequencing data of a study of blood T cells in healthy people across ages. Study-wide background: About one barcoded beta molecule per two T cells was the capture yield of template switching.

The people who gave samples were healthy Caucasians from Russia, aged roughly 6 to 90. The second PCR ran roughly 6 to 11 cycles with a sample-barcoded 5' primer and J-beta primers. MiXCR was run by TCRdb on the 5' RACE reads, yielding one entry per CDR3 protein. Of around 800,000 distinct CDR3 sequences in the sample, about 46% were seen once. Unmatched junction bases numbered 12, after V lost 7 bases and J lost 7 bases. Germline V gives CDR1 SQVTM, CDR2 ANQGSEA. The CDR3 contains 13 residues. General observations from the study: Strong correlation existed between TCR beta diversity and naive T cell percentage.

In this sample, this clonotype turned up a few times. The target antigen is unknown. The rearrangement links TRBV29-1 to TRBJ1-2; TRBD1 agrees at 7 bases. The sequence came from a man older than 75 in good health. Sequenced material: blood. The CDR3 DNA follows: TGCAGCGCCGGGGACAGTCCCTTCGGTGGCTACACCTTC. It yields the protein CSAGDSPFGGYTF.